This T cell receptor (beta chain) was identified during a study of blood T cell repertoires in COVID-19. The wider study: Researchers got acute and convalescent COVID-19 samples from the United States, Italy and Spain. From T cells, B-cell-depleted T cells, or PBMCs came the material, which was cDNA or gDNA.

Sequenced by immunoSEQ multiplex PCR; TCRdb stores in-frame clones only, minus some. Among under 65,000 clones listed, 82% were seen once. This CDR3 is built from 15 residues. CDR1 and CDR2 from the germline V gene are LNHDA and SQIVND (reference sequence). The V end lost 2 bases, the J end lost 1 base, and 11 bases lay between the germline ends. This rearrangement joins TRBV19 to TRBJ1-1, with D perhaps matching TRBD1 (6 bases). The sequence was obtained from a woman aged 55 to 70 with acute or convalescent COVID-19. Specimen: peripheral blood. In DNA, the CDR3 is TGTGCCAGTAGTATATCGACAGGAGCGAACACTGAAGCTTTCTTT. It codes for CASSISTGANTEAFF.